This T cell receptor (beta chain) was identified in a study of T cell responses to AZD1222 COVID-19 vaccine. CDR1 LNHDA and CDR2 SQIVND come from the germline V gene (reference sequence). This CDR3 is 17 amino acids long. V shed 2 bases, J shed 0 bases, and the junction held 7 bases outside the gene matches. Only in-frame clones appear in the TCRdb table, and some are missing; sequencing was by immunoSEQ multiplex PCR. The sample carries some 130,000 clones, 85% to 90% recorded once. The material was peripheral blood, obtained on day 0 of AZD1222 vaccination. This clonotype was obtained from an adult in good health. The V gene is TRBV19, the J gene TRBJ1-2; 9 bases fit TRBD1. The CDR3 sequence: CASSIMRDRVANYGYTF. DNA of the CDR3: TGTGCCAGTAGTATAATGCGGGACAGGGTAGCTAACTATGGCTACACCTTC.